These 32 T cell receptor beta chains originate from one sample sequenced in a study of T cells in Graves' hyperthyroidism and ophthalmopathy. Amplification of TCR beta CDR3 regions was performed using RNA transcripts as template. An initial round of RT-PCR targeting the TCR CDR3 relied on the HTBI primer set. TCRdb recomputed calls from the multiplex PCR reads with MiXCR, one row per CDR3 protein. Here the sample spans about 560,000 distinct CDR3 sequences, about 15% being singletons. The material sequenced was blood. The receptors originated from a woman between 25 and 40 years old with Graves' hyperthyroidism.

The chain has TRBV7-9 and TRBJ2-7; 15 bases map to TRBD2. V gave up 1 base and J gave up 3 bases; unmatched junction bases: 13. The CDR3 length is 20 residues. Germline CDR1 SEHNR, CDR2 FQNEAQ (reference sequence). CDR3 sequence reads: CASSLGWTSGREASNYEQYF. The CDR3 DNA reads TGTGCCAGCAGCTTAGGATGGACTAGCGGGAGGGAAGCGTCAAACTACGAGCAGTACTTC.

The table lists this clonotype with many counts. The chain links TRBV30 to TRBJ2-7; D remains ambiguous. V lost 5 bases and J 1 base, leaving 15 bases between the germline ends. Per germline, CDR1 GTSNPN and CDR2 SVGIG (reference sequence). This CDR3 contains 14 residues. The CDR3 DNA sequence: TGTGCCTGGGTGAACGAACTCCAATCCTACGAGCAGTACTTC. Amino acids: CAWVNELQSYEQYF.

This clonotype was recorded many times. The V and J genes are TRBV19 and TRBJ1-4; D gene uncertain. Germline CDR1 and CDR2: LNHDA and SQIVND (reference sequence). This CDR3 comprises 16 residues. V was pared by 3 bases and J by 8 bases, with 19 bases between. The chain's CDR3 is CASSILSGLTGEKLFF. The CDR3 bases are TGTGCCAGTAGTATCCTGTCCGGCCTTACCGGCGAAAAACTGTTTTTT.

A few counts support this clonotype. The CDR3 loop reads CASSINSGLQPQHF. CDR3 nucleotide sequence: TGTGCCAGTAGTATTAACTCGGGACTCCAGCCCCAGCATTTT. The gene calls are TRBV19 and TRBJ1-5; a weak D match, TRBD1 (5 bases). The CDR3 is 14 residues long. V was pared by 3 bases and J by 7 bases, with 13 bases between. CDR1 is LNHDA and CDR2 is SQIVND in the germline V gene (reference sequence).

The rearrangement links TRBV7-9 to TRBJ2-3; tentative D call: TRBD2 (6 bases). The germline V and J ends were trimmed by 3 bases and 0 bases, with 25 bases remaining between them. Germline V gene sequence: CDR1 SEHNR, CDR2 FQNEAQ (reference sequence). The CDR3 is 20 amino acids. DNA for the CDR3: TGTGCCAGCAGCTTGTTTCGGGACTTTGCTTTTCCCATTAGCACAGATACGCAGTATTTT. It translates to CASSLFRDFAFPISTDTQYF.

The CDR3 nucleotides are TGTGCCGCCGGGGCTAGCGGGAGGCGAAATGAGCAGTTCTTC. Translation: CAAGASGRRNEQFF. The V call is TRBV6-1, the J call TRBJ2-1; 11 bases map to TRBD2. The CDR3 spans 14 residues. CDR1 MNHNS and CDR2 SASEGT come from the germline V gene. V shed 11 bases and J 7 bases; nucleotides not matched to a gene: 10.

The chain links TRBV6-1 to TRBJ2-3; 14 bases agree with TRBD2. The length of the CDR3 is 18 residues. Germline V gene lookup returns CDR1 MNHNS and CDR2 SASEGT. V shed 5 bases and J 2 bases; nucleotides not matched to a gene: 9. In DNA form, the CDR3 reads TGTGCCAGCAGTTCTTGGACTAGCGGGAGGCAAGTCACAGATACGCAGTATTTT. This gives the protein CASSSWTSGRQVTDTQYF.

This clonotype was counted at least ten times. The genes are TRBV7-9 and TRBJ2-4; tentative D call: TRBD2 (6 bases). CDR1 and CDR2 from the germline V gene are SEHNR and FQNEAQ (reference sequence). V lost 4 bases to trimming and J lost 3 bases, with 13 bases between them. The CDR3 has 15 residues. This chain's CDR3 is CASSSREWDKNIQYF. Here the CDR3 DNA reads TGTGCCAGCAGCTCTCGGGAGTGGGACAAAAACATTCAGTACTTC.

The rearrangement uses TRBV10-3 and TRBJ1-2, with D possibly matching TRBD1 (5 bases). V was pared by 3 bases and J by 8 bases, with 16 bases between. This CDR3 is built from 14 residues. Germline V gene lookup returns CDR1 ENHRY and CDR2 SYGVKD. The CDR3 reads CAISDSRVEGGYTF. CDR3 nucleotides: TGTGCCATCAGTGATTCCAGGGTCGAAGGCGGCTACACCTTC.

V usage is TRBV25-1 and J usage is TRBJ2-3; TRBD2 is a possible D gene (5 bases). With 3 bases removed from V and 5 bases from J, the gap between germline ends came to 15 bases. CDR3 length equals 15 residues. Germline CDR1 reads MGHDK; CDR2 reads SYGVNS. Here the CDR3 DNA reads TGTGCCAGCAGTGACACCGCGGCGGCGGGAGATACGCAGTATTTT. It codes for CASSDTAAAGDTQYF.

The table lists this clonotype with a few counts. The V and J genes are TRBV24-1 and TRBJ2-7, with 11 bases aligning to TRBD1. The CDR3 contains 14 residues. Germline V gives CDR1 KGHDR, CDR2 SFDVKD. V was clipped by 5 bases and J by 4 bases; unmatched bases: 3. CDR3 amino acids: CATSAWDRGYEQYF. As DNA, the CDR3 is TGTGCCACCAGTGCTTGGGACAGGGGGTACGAGCAGTACTTC.

This clonotype came up a few times. The chain uses TRBV16 and TRBJ1-1; maybe TRBD1 (6 bases). This CDR3 has 15 residues. The germline V gene has CDR1 KGHSY and CDR2 FQNENV. Trimming shortened V by 0 bases and J by 1 base, and 9 bases separated the two germline ends. The CDR3: CASSQSGGANTEAFF. CDR3 nucleotides: TGTGCCAGCAGCCAATCTGGGGGGGCGAACACTGAAGCTTTCTTT.

This rearrangement joins TRBV29-1 to TRBJ2-1, with 12 nucleotides matching TRBD2. The CDR3 spans 11 residues. V shed 6 bases, J shed 13 bases, and the junction held 4 bases outside the gene matches. Germline V gives CDR1 SQVTM, CDR2 ANQGSEA. CDR3 DNA sequence: TGCAGCGTGGCAGGACTAGCGGGACAGTTCTTC. It encodes CSVAGLAGQFF.

In this sample, this clonotype turned up many times. J is TRBJ1-4 and V is TRBV6-1, with D perhaps matching TRBD1 (6 bases). The V gene lost 0 bases and the J gene lost 8 bases, with 22 bases spanning the gap. This CDR3 comprises 18 residues. Germline V lookup: CDR1 MNHNS, CDR2 SASEGT. The CDR3 loop reads CASSEAFPNGGLSEKLFF. The CDR3 DNA reads as TGTGCCAGCAGTGAAGCTTTCCCGAACGGGGGGCTAAGCGAAAAACTGTTTTTT.

This clonotype was counted at least ten times. The chain combines TRBV11-2 with TRBJ2-1; TRBD1 or TRBD2 may be the D gene (6 bases each). The CDR3 has 14 amino acids. CDR1 SGHAT and CDR2 FQNNGV come from the germline V gene. V was shortened by 8 bases and J by 7 bases, with 18 bases between the two germline ends. DNA of the CDR3: TGTGCCAGCCGAAATAGTGGGGGGCGGAATGAGCAGTTCTTC. Its protein product is CASRNSGGRNEQFF.

The chain carries TRBV20-1 and TRBJ2-1; 8 bases are shared with TRBD2. Germline trimming cut 4 bases from V and 7 bases from J; bases unmatched to any gene: 9. Germline values: CDR1 DFQATT, CDR2 SNEGSKA (reference sequence). The CDR3 runs to 14 residues. This CDR3 is CSATRAGEVNEQFF. CDR3 nucleotide sequence: TGCAGTGCTACAAGAGCGGGAGAGGTGAATGAGCAGTTCTTC.

This clonotype was picked up many times. The chain links TRBV7-9 to TRBJ2-7, with 14 nucleotides matching TRBD2. Trimming cost V 6 bases and J 9 bases; bases outside gene matches: 22. The germline CDR1 and CDR2 sequences are SEHNR and FQNEAQ (reference sequence). This CDR3 region has 19 residues. For the CDR3, the DNA is TGTGCCAGCAGTTTTTCCCTTTCAACCGGGACTAGCGGGAGCCCCCGGCAGTACTTC. This translates into CASSFSLSTGTSGSPRQYF.

This clonotype was detected a few times. The chain carries TRBV6-1 and TRBJ2-2; TRBD1 aligns across 8 bases. With V trimmed by 6 bases and J by 0 bases, 3 bases remained unmatched. This CDR3 spans 15 amino acids. Germline CDR1 and CDR2: MNHNS and SASEGT. Written as DNA, the CDR3 is TGTGCCAGCAGACTACAGGGGGCGAACACCGGGGAGCTGTTTTTT. Its protein product is CASRLQGANTGELFF.

The gene calls are TRBV6-1 and TRBJ1-5, with D possibly being TRBD1 (6 bases). From germline, CDR1 is MNHNS and CDR2 SASEGT. Between the trimmed V and J ends, which lost 6 bases and 7 bases, there was a span of 31 bases. CDR3 length: 19 residues. This CDR3 reads CASRASSGTKGSKIQPQHF. The CDR3 nucleotides read TGTGCCAGCAGAGCCTCTTCCGGGACAAAGGGGTCAAAAATCCAGCCCCAGCATTTT.

This clonotype was seen a few times. This chain links TRBV28 with TRBJ2-2; TRBD2 is a possible D gene (5 bases). The germline V gene encodes CDR1 MDHEN and CDR2 SYDVKM. V lost 7 bases to trimming and J lost 3 bases, with 9 bases between them. This CDR3 is built from 13 residues. CDR3 residues: CASIKRDTGELFF. The CDR3 DNA reads as TGTGCCAGCATTAAGAGGGACACCGGGGAGCTGTTTTTT.

Only one count was recorded for this clonotype. This may arise from a read error, as a much more abundant clone is one base away. The J gene is TRBJ1-4, the V gene TRBV11-2; tentatively, D is TRBD1 (5 bases). Germline V CDR1 and CDR2: SGHAT, FQNNGV. This CDR3 spans 15 amino acids. The CDR3 spells CAGSLDGASNEKLFF. DNA for the CDR3: TGTGCCGGCAGCTTAGACGGGGCTTCTAATGAAAAACTGTTTTTT. The variable domain in full, completed from reference TRBV11-2 and TRBJ1-4, reads EAGVAQSPRYKIIEKRQSVAFWCNPISGHATLYWYQQILGQGPKLLIQFQNNGVVDDSQLPKDRFSAERLKGVDSTLKIQPAKLEDSAVYLCAGSLDGASNEKLFFGSGTQLSVL.

This clonotype was observed many times. The chain has TRBV12-3 or TRBV12-4 and TRBJ2-7; 9 nucleotides match TRBD1. V lost 5 bases and J lost 6; bases outside the gene matches: 5. This CDR3 spans 13 amino acids. CDR3: CASSRTGAGEQYF. The CDR3 bases are TGTGCCAGCAGTAGGACAGGGGCTGGCGAGCAGTACTTC.

Ten or more counts support this clonotype. V gene TRBV29-1 combines with J gene TRBJ2-3, with 10 bases lining up with TRBD1. V lost 4 bases, J lost 2 bases, and 9 bases stayed unmatched. CDR3 length equals 16 residues. Germline CDR1 is SQVTM and CDR2 is ANQGSEA. CDR3: CSVVPGQGELTDTQYF. The CDR3 bases are TGCAGCGTTGTTCCAGGACAGGGGGAACTCACAGATACGCAGTATTTT.

A note on this clonotype: A much larger clone differs by one base, so this may be a read error. This chain joins TRBV5-1 and TRBJ1-1, with D unclear. Trimming left V 3 bases short and J 0 bases short, with 12 bases between. CDR3 length: 15 residues. Germline loops: CDR1 SGHRS, CDR2 YFSETQ. The CDR3 is CASSSHYDMNTEAFF. CDR3 nucleotides: TGCGCCAGCAGCTCACATTACGACATGAACACTGAAGCTTTCTTT.

This clonotype was observed a few times. This chain uses TRBV6-1 with TRBJ2-7, with 8 nucleotides matching TRBD2. Looked up from germline, CDR1 is MNHNS and CDR2 is SASEGT. This CDR3 region has 14 residues. V gave up 6 bases and J gave up 4 bases; unmatched junction bases: 8. The chain's CDR3 is CASSPGLAPYEQYF. For the CDR3, the DNA is TGTGCCAGCAGCCCCGGACTAGCTCCATACGAGCAGTACTTC.

The J gene is TRBJ1-3, the V gene TRBV9; D unresolved. Per the germline V gene, CDR1 is SGDLS and CDR2 is YYNGEE. The CDR3 is 16 residues long. Trimming cost V 4 bases and J 0 bases, with 14 bases left between them. The CDR3 is CASSPGSTDSGNTIYF. In DNA form, the CDR3 reads TGTGCCAGCAGCCCCGGGTCTACAGACTCTGGAAACACCATATATTTT.

CDR3 sequence reads: CASKEWLNTGELFF. The DNA of the CDR3 is TGTGCCAGCAAGGAGTGGCTGAACACCGGGGAGCTGTTTTTT. The rearrangement uses TRBV28 and TRBJ2-2; D unclear. CDR1 MDHEN and CDR2 SYDVKM come from the germline V gene. With 7 bases removed from V and 1 base from J, the gap between germline ends came to 10 bases. The CDR3 consists of 14 residues.

This clonotype was seen more than once but under ten times. This chain links TRBV6-1 with TRBJ1-5; TRBD1 might be the D (5 bases). V lost 6 bases, J lost 2 bases, and 14 bases lay in between. This CDR3 contains 15 residues. Germline V gene sequence: CDR1 MNHNS, CDR2 SASEGT. The CDR3 spells CASRGEGLGNQPQHF. For the CDR3, the DNA is TGTGCCAGCAGGGGGGAGGGTCTGGGCAATCAGCCCCAGCATTTT.

This clonotype was observed at least ten times. This rearrangement joins TRBV11-2 to TRBJ2-3; 12 nucleotides line up with TRBD1. Germline V CDR1 and CDR2: SGHAT, FQNNGV. V was pared by 5 bases and J by 2 bases, with 8 bases of the junction left unmatched. The CDR3 extends over 17 amino acids. The CDR3 nucleotides read TGTGCCAGCAGCCGACGTGGGACAGGGGGCAACACAGATACGCAGTATTTT. Translating gives CASSRRGTGGNTDTQYF.

This clonotype was counted many times. The gene calls are TRBV6-1 and TRBJ1-4; D might be TRBD1 (6 bases). The germline V gene has CDR1 MNHNS and CDR2 SASEGT. CDR3 size: 14 residues. With 5 bases removed from V and 5 bases from J, the gap between germline ends came to 12 bases. The CDR3 sequence: CASSQGRRNEKLFF. The DNA for the CDR3 is TGTGCCAGCAGTCAGGGGAGAAGGAATGAAAAACTGTTTTTT.

V is TRBV6-1 and J is TRBJ2-1; 8 positions match TRBD1. V shed 2 bases, J shed 5 bases, and the junction held 5 bases outside the gene matches. The germline V gene encodes CDR1 MNHNS and CDR2 SASEGT. The CDR3 is 15 amino acids. The CDR3 is CASSEPRGQDNEQFF. The DNA of the CDR3 is TGTGCCAGCAGTGAACCCAGGGGACAGGACAATGAGCAGTTCTTC.

This clonotype occurred many times. This chain uses TRBV28 with TRBJ1-1, with D uncertain. Trimming took 5 bases from V and 1 from J, leaving 8 bases between them. The germline gives CDR1 MDHEN, CDR2 SYDVKM. The CDR3 extends over 13 amino acids. CDR3 in DNA: TGTGCCAGCAGTCGTCGAGCGAACACTGAAGCTTTCTTT. Translation: CASSRRANTEAFF. The whole variable domain, filled in from reference TRBV28 and TRBJ1-1, reads DVKVTQSSRYLVKRTGEKVFLECVQDMDHENMFWYRQDPGLGLRLIYFSYDVKMKEKGDIPEGYSVSREKKERFSLILESASTNQTSMYLCASSRRANTEAFFGQGTRLTVV.